This TCR beta chain appears in the sequencing data of a study of graft-versus-host responses after intestinal transplantation. Across the study: All recipients got anti-thymocyte globulin induction, then tacrolimus and steroids for roughly three years.

Germline CDR1 SGHDN, CDR2 FVKESK. Trimming took 1 base from V and 5 from J; bases not matched to a gene: 11. The CDR3 is 17 amino acids. TCRdb's copy holds only in-frame clones and misses some; the assay was immunoSEQ multiplex PCR. The table shows tens of thousands of clones, with 90% to 95% occurring only once. With regard to this clone: Its antigen is unknown.

General study results and limits: Peak levels of circulating GvH clones tracked with early post-transplant HvG declines. GvH clones appeared in recipient marrow, some first in ileum or blood.

This clonotype was obtained from a human donor who was the organ donor for an intestinal transplant. This specimen was unstimulated CD4+ T cells sorted from spleen or lymph node cells, taken before transplant. This chain connects TRBV14 to TRBJ2-7; 10 bases are a match to TRBD1. The CDR3 here is CASSQGFNWDRGDEQYF. CDR3 nucleotide sequence: TGTGCCAGCAGCCAAGGGTTTAATTGGGACAGGGGAGACGAGCAGTACTTC.